This T cell receptor beta chain was sequenced during a study of blood T cell repertoires in COVID-19. Looking at the study overall: T cells, B-cell-depleted T cells, or PBMCs supplied cDNA or gDNA.

Repertoires were generated with immunoSEQ multiplex PCR, while TCRdb's copy carries only in-frame clones and drops some. The repertoire holds about 100,000 clones, with almost 80% as singletons. J was trimmed by 7 bases and V by 4 bases; bases with no gene match: 5. From germline, CDR1 is SGHTA and CDR2 FQGNSA. The CDR3 sequence is 15 residues long. The sequence was collected from a man in his 60s with active or convalescent COVID-19. The sequencing input was peripheral blood. The chain uses TRBV7-2 and TRBJ1-6; 9 nucleotides align to TRBD1. The CDR3 sequence is CASSSQGALNSPLHF. The CDR3 DNA reads TGTGCCAGCAGCTCACAGGGGGCGTTGAATTCACCCCTCCACTTT.